Presented here are 29 T cell receptor beta chains from one specimen sequenced in a study of blood T cells in healthy people across ages. With a J-beta primer mix and a sample-barcoded 5' primer, a second PCR ran roughly 6 to 12 cycles. Each CDR3 protein gets one entry after TCRdb re-called the 5' RACE reads with MiXCR. The table records about 1 million distinct CDR3 sequences, under 55% of them present only once. The sequenced sample consisted of blood. Receptors were obtained from a woman aged 55 to 70 in good health.

Turning to this clonotype: A much larger clone lies one base from this, so it may be a read error. The chain is built from TRBV4-1 and TRBJ2-3; perhaps TRBD2 as D (6 bases). CDR1 and CDR2 (germline): MGHRA, YSYEKL. The CDR3 is 15 amino acids. CDR3 sequence (DNA): TGCGCCAGCAGCCAAGTTAGGACTAACACAGATACGCGGTATTTT. Encoded protein: CASSQVRTNTDTRYF.

This clonotype came up a few times. The chain uses TRBV5-6 and TRBJ1-2, with 11 bases lining up with TRBD1. Looked up from germline, CDR1 is SGHDT and CDR2 is YYEEEE. This CDR3 has 14 residues. Losses at the gene ends were 4 bases for V and 8 bases for J; bases not matched to a gene: 7. The CDR3 here is CASSHERTGGGYTF. The CDR3 bases are TGTGCCAGCAGCCACGAAAGGACAGGGGGCGGCTACACCTTC. The entire variable domain, with the rest obtained from reference TRBV5-6 and TRBJ1-2, is as follows: DAGVTQSPTHLIKTRGQQVTLRCSPKSGHDTVSWYQQALGQGPQFIFQYYEEEERQRGNFPDRFSGHQFPNYSSELNVNALLLGDSALYLCASSHERTGGGYTFGSGTRLTVV.

The chain couples TRBV9 to TRBJ2-1, with D unclear. Trimming cost V 0 bases and J 6 bases, with 7 bases left between them. Germline-derived CDR1 and CDR2 are SGDLS and YYNGEE. CDR3 length: 13 residues. The CDR3 sequence: CASSVGNFNEQFF. The CDR3 DNA reads as TGTGCCAGCAGCGTAGGGAATTTCAATGAGCAGTTCTTC.

This chain uses TRBV21-1 with TRBJ2-7. TRBV21-1 is a pseudogene segment. The CDR3 loop spans 16 amino acids. The CDR3 is CASSKAGRFLSYEQYF. The CDR3 nucleotides read TGTGCCAGCAGCAAAGCCGGCAGATTTCTCTCCTACGAGCAGTACTTC.

A remark on this clonotype: It may be a read error: a sequence one base away is much more abundant. This chain links TRBV29-1 with TRBJ2-5, with 11 bases lining up with TRBD1. V dropped 4 bases and J dropped 4; count of bases not matched to a gene: 5. Germline V lookup: CDR1 SQVTM, CDR2 ANQGSEA. This CDR3 region has 14 residues. The CDR3 sequence: CSVVDRGPGETQYF. In nucleotides, the CDR3 is TGCAGCGTTGTGGACAGGGGGCCTGGAGAGACCCAGTACTTC.

The chain carries TRBV20-1 and TRBJ2-3, with 8 positions matching TRBD2. The trim removed 3 bases at V and 6 bases at J, leaving 8 bases unmatched. The CDR3 totals 14 residues. CDR1 is DFQATT and CDR2 is SNEGSKA in the germline V gene (reference sequence). The CDR3, as DNA: TGCAGTGCTAGTTCCCGGGAGGGCCATGATACGCAGTATTTT. Translated, it gives CSASSREGHDTQYF.

This clonotype was counted between two and nine times. The rearrangement uses TRBV20-1 and TRBJ2-5, with unresolved D. Germline loops: CDR1 DFQATT, CDR2 SNEGSKA (reference sequence). This CDR3 region has 14 residues. The V gene lost 3 bases and the J gene lost 1 base, with 12 bases spanning the gap. The CDR3 reads CSASPLGIQETQYF. The DNA of the CDR3 is TGCAGTGCTAGTCCTTTGGGGATCCAAGAGACCCAGTACTTC.

In its sample, this clonotype was seen a few times. The V gene is TRBV28, the J gene TRBJ2-3; possible D gene TRBD2, 5 bases. Trimming stripped 5 bases from V and 2 bases from J, with 20 bases between. The germline V gene has CDR1 MDHEN and CDR2 SYDVKM. The CDR3 contains 17 residues. Here the CDR3 reads CASSPWTGVSNTDTQYF. The DNA for the CDR3 is TGTGCCAGCAGTCCTTGGACTGGGGTATCCAACACAGATACGCAGTATTTT.

The chain is built from TRBV3-1 and TRBJ2-5; tentative D call: TRBD2 (6 bases). Looked up from germline, CDR1 is LGHDT and CDR2 is YNNKEL (reference sequence). The CDR3 runs to 16 residues. The V end was cut by 4 bases, the J end by 5 bases, with 20 bases between. CDR3 coding DNA: TGTGCCAGCAGCCCAAACCAGGCGGGAAGGAGGGAGACCCAGTACTTC. It codes for CASSPNQAGRRETQYF.

This clonotype has just a few counts. V is TRBV6-2 or TRBV6-3 and J is TRBJ2-2; 11 bases are a match to TRBD2. J was trimmed by 3 bases and V by 4 bases; bases with no gene match: 1. Germline V lookup: CDR1 MNHEY, CDR2 SVGEGT. This CDR3 contains 15 residues. CDR3 nucleotide sequence: TGTGCCAGCAGTTTACTAGCGGGAGACACCGGGGAGCTGTTTTTT. This encodes CASSLLAGDTGELFF.

The rearrangement joins TRBV5-1 to TRBJ1-6; 10 bases line up with TRBD1. Germline V CDR1 and CDR2: SGHRS, YFSETQ. This CDR3 spans 17 amino acids. The J segment lost 7 bases and the V segment lost 3 bases, leaving 10 bases of the junction unmatched. The CDR3 here is CASSWRTPGQGNSPLHF. CDR3 in DNA: TGCGCCAGCAGCTGGAGAACACCGGGACAGGGGAATTCACCCCTCCACTTT.

This chain connects TRBV7-2 to TRBJ1-5; no reliable D call. The germline CDR1 and CDR2 sequences are SGHTA and FQGNSA. The CDR3 length is 14 residues. Trimming cost V 6 bases and J 7 bases, with 16 bases left between them. The CDR3 loop reads CASSQRSSEQPQHF. In DNA, the CDR3 is TGTGCCAGCAGTCAGAGAAGTAGTGAACAGCCCCAGCATTTT.

The chain couples TRBV7-9 to TRBJ2-5; TRBD1 agrees at 8 bases. The germline V gene encodes CDR1 SEHNR and CDR2 FQNEAQ (reference sequence). This CDR3 has 16 residues. The ends lost 7 bases at V and 0 bases at J; junction bases unmatched: 10. The CDR3 DNA follows: TGTGCCAGCAATGGACAGGGACGCGGGTACCAAGAGACCCAGTACTTC. This translates into CASNGQGRGYQETQYF.

This clonotype was detected only once. The J gene is TRBJ2-3, the V gene TRBV12-5; tentatively, D is TRBD1 (6 bases). The germline CDR1 and CDR2 sequences are LGHNT and FRNRAP. This CDR3 has 16 residues. Trimming removed 0 bases from V and 0 bases from J, with 10 bases in between. The DNA for the CDR3 is TGTGCTAGTGGTTTGGTAGTGGACAGTAGCACAGATACGCAGTATTTT. Its translation is CASGLVVDSSTDTQYF. Complete variable domain (other parts from reference TRBV12-5 and TRBJ2-3): DARVTQTPRHKVTEMGQEVTMRCQPILGHNTVFWYRQTMMQGLELLAYFRNRAPLDDSGMPKDRFSAEMPDATLATLKIQPSEPRDSAVYFCASGLVVDSSTDTQYFGPGTRLTVL.

The CDR3 nucleotides are TGCGCCAGCAGCCAAGATAGGGAGGTCAATGAGCAGTTCTTC. It translates to CASSQDREVNEQFF. V gene TRBV4-1 combines with J gene TRBJ2-1; weak D call: TRBD2 (6 bases). CDR3 length: 14 amino acids. The V and J ends lost 0 bases and 6 bases respectively, with 9 bases between them. Germline V gene lookup returns CDR1 MGHRA and CDR2 YSYEKL.

This chain links TRBV18 with TRBJ2-5; 9 bases align to TRBD2. The CDR3 has 15 residues. The germline V gene has CDR1 KGHSH and CDR2 LQKENI. Trimming at V came to 3 bases and at J to 4 bases, leaving 6 bases not matched to a gene. The CDR3 DNA sequence: TGTGCCAGCTCACCGATTGTGACTAGCGGAGAGACCCAGTACTTC. This codes for CASSPIVTSGETQYF.

The V call is TRBV7-3, the J call TRBJ2-1; 11 nucleotides line up with TRBD2. This CDR3 is built from 17 residues. V was clipped by 5 bases and J by 8 bases; unmatched bases: 14. Germline assignment: CDR1 SGHTA and CDR2 FQGTGA. The CDR3 DNA follows: TGTGCCAGCAGCCCCAACCCTGGACTAGCGGGTCTGGATGAGCAGTTCTTC. Amino acids: CASSPNPGLAGLDEQFF. The full variable domain, rest sourced from reference TRBV7-3 and TRBJ2-1, is GAGVSQTPSNKVTEKGKYVELRCDPISGHTALYWYRQSLGQGPEFLIYFQGTGAADDSGLPNDRFFAVRPEGSVSTLKIQRTERGDSAVYLCASSPNPGLAGLDEQFFGPGTRLTVL.

A remark on this clonotype: Possible read error: a much larger clone is one base away. The chain has TRBV6-6 and TRBJ2-5; TRBD2 is a possible D gene (6 bases). CDR1 and CDR2 (germline): MNHNY, SVGAGI (reference sequence). The germline V and J ends were trimmed by 5 bases and 11 bases, with 21 bases remaining between them. The CDR3 has 14 amino acids. The chain's CDR3 is CASSAETSIDEQYF. CDR3 nucleotide sequence: TGTGCCAGCAGTGCTGAGACTAGTATAGATGAGCAGTACTTC.

There are a few counts of this clonotype. The rearrangement uses TRBV5-1 and TRBJ2-7; D not resolved. Germline lookup yields CDR1 SGHRS and CDR2 YFSETQ. Trimming shortened V by 0 bases and J by 0 bases, and 10 bases separated the two germline ends. This CDR3 is built from 15 residues. The CDR3 spells CASSLVYGSSYEQYF. In nucleotides, the CDR3 is TGCGCCAGCAGCTTGGTTTACGGCAGCTCCTACGAGCAGTACTTC.

This chain joins TRBV29-1 and TRBJ2-1, with 7 bases fitting TRBD2. After removal of 4 bases from V and 6 bases from J, the junction contained 3 bases not matched to a gene. Germline V gene lookup returns CDR1 SQVTM and CDR2 ANQGSEA. This CDR3 has 12 amino acids. The CDR3 region has the DNA TGCAGCGTTGCGACTAGCCTCAATGAGCAGTTCTTC. Protein sequence: CSVATSLNEQFF.

The rearrangement links TRBV7-9 to TRBJ1-2; TRBD1 agrees at 12 bases. Losses at the gene ends were 3 bases for V and 0 bases for J; bases not matched to a gene: 8. Germline loops: CDR1 SEHNR, CDR2 FQNEAQ (reference sequence). This CDR3 comprises 18 residues. The CDR3 DNA is TGTGCCAGCAGCTTGGGACAGGGGGCAAGGGGGCCTAACTATGGCTACACCTTC. Translating it yields CASSLGQGARGPNYGYTF.

V is TRBV27 and J is TRBJ2-1; 9 bases line up with TRBD1. V lost 4 bases, J lost 3 bases, and 10 bases stayed unmatched. The CDR3 has 17 residues. Looked up from germline, CDR1 is MNHEY and CDR2 is SMNVEV (reference sequence). CDR3 in amino acids: CASSSSRTGAIYNEQFF. As DNA, the CDR3 is TGTGCCAGCAGTTCGTCTAGGACAGGGGCTATCTACAATGAGCAGTTCTTC.

Only a few counts were recorded for this clonotype. The chain is built from TRBV9 and TRBJ2-3; perhaps TRBD2 as D (5 bases). The V gene lost 2 bases and the J gene lost 2 bases, with 12 bases spanning the gap. CDR3 length: 15 amino acids. In germline, CDR1 is SGDLS, CDR2 YYNGEE. Written as DNA, the CDR3 is TGTGCCAGCAGCGTTAGCGTGCCCCCCACAGATACGCAGTATTTT. Translation gives CASSVSVPPTDTQYF.

This clonotype was picked up a small number of times. The V call is TRBV4-2, the J call TRBJ2-1, with TRBD1 as a possible D gene (6 bases). Germline-derived CDR1 and CDR2 are LGHNA and YNFKEQ. V lost 0 bases and J 2 bases, leaving 14 bases between the germline ends. This CDR3 comprises 17 residues. CDR3 sequence: CASSQELTRTAYNEQFF. The CDR3 DNA follows: TGTGCCAGCAGCCAAGAATTAACTAGGACAGCCTACAATGAGCAGTTCTTC.

V and J are TRBV6-1 and TRBJ2-7; a possible D gene is TRBD1 (5 bases). CDR1 is MNHNS and CDR2 is SASEGT in the germline V gene. The CDR3 totals 13 residues. V lost 5 bases to trimming and J lost 2 bases, with 10 bases between them. CDR3 in amino acids: CASSQTVTYEQYF. In DNA, the CDR3 is TGTGCCAGCAGTCAGACAGTCACCTACGAGCAGTACTTC.

This CDR3 reads CALREGQISYGYTF. The CDR3 DNA follows: TGTGCCTTACGGGAGGGACAGATTTCCTATGGCTACACCTTC. This chain connects TRBV30 to TRBJ1-2, with 7 bases fitting TRBD1. Germline trimming cut 7 bases from V and 4 bases from J; bases unmatched to any gene: 12. The CDR3 extends over 14 amino acids. CDR1 is GTSNPN and CDR2 is SVGIG in the germline V gene (reference sequence).

The chain links TRBV5-1 to TRBJ2-1, with 7 bases that match TRBD2. Germline assignment: CDR1 SGHRS and CDR2 YFSETQ. J lost 4 bases, V lost 5 bases, and 15 bases had no gene match. The CDR3 sequence is 17 residues long. This CDR3 reads CASRGVGGGPRYNEQFF. DNA for the CDR3: TGCGCCAGCAGGGGTGTTGGGGGAGGGCCGCGGTACAATGAGCAGTTCTTC.

The V call is TRBV30, the J call TRBJ2-5; D not resolved. The CDR3 is made up of 16 amino acids. Germline V lookup: CDR1 GTSNPN, CDR2 SVGIG (reference sequence). Trimming pared 0 bases from V and 1 base from J, leaving 15 bases between. As DNA, the CDR3 is TGTGCCTGGAGTGTACGATTCGGACCGTCCCAAGAGACCCAGTACTTC. Its protein product is CAWSVRFGPSQETQYF.

Only a few counts were recorded for this clonotype. The rearrangement uses TRBV29-1 and TRBJ2-1; 9 nucleotides match TRBD1. The CDR3 extends over 15 amino acids. V lost 1 base, J lost 3 bases, and 4 bases stayed unmatched. Germline CDR1 SQVTM, CDR2 ANQGSEA. The CDR3 DNA is TGCAGCGTTGAAGGGGGGGACAGGGACTACAATGAGCAGTTCTTC. Translation gives CSVEGGDRDYNEQFF.